This entry lists 27 T cell receptor beta chains sequenced from one sample in a study of post-analysis software for immune sequencing data. Carried by the TCR beta cDNA libraries were unique molecular identifiers. Via MiXCR, TCRdb re-called the PCR reads, giving one row per CDR3 protein. This table has around 700,000 distinct CDR3 sequences, 55% to 60% appearing once. Their specific antigens are unknown. Findings and limits, study-wide: There were a few TRBV segments more frequent in patients than controls, and TRBV5-6, TRBV5-1 and TRBV20-1 were among them.

Sequencing was done on a sample of blood. These receptors were obtained from a girl under 10 years old with multiple sclerosis.

This clonotype occurred a few times. CDR3 residues: CASSEASGSSTDTQYF. For the CDR3, the DNA is TGTGCCAGCAGTGAAGCTAGCGGGAGTAGTACAGATACGCAGTATTTT. The chain employs TRBV2 and TRBJ2-3; 9 positions match TRBD2. Germline V gives CDR1 SNHLY, CDR2 FYNNEI. Losses at the gene ends were 0 bases for V and 3 bases for J; bases not matched to a gene: 4. CDR3 length: 16 residues.

V is TRBV4-1 and J is TRBJ2-3; perhaps TRBD2 as D (6 bases). The germline CDR1 and CDR2 sequences are MGHRA and YSYEKL. V lost 1 base and J lost 0, with 14 bases in between. The CDR3 consists of 17 residues. Written as DNA, the CDR3 is TGCGCCAGCAGCCAAGGGTCGGGGGTGAGGAGCACAGATACGCAGTATTTT. Amino acids: CASSQGSGVRSTDTQYF.

In this sample, this clonotype turned up once. V gene TRBV7-9 combines with J gene TRBJ2-7, with 9 bases aligning to TRBD1. CDR1 is SEHNR, CDR2 FQNEAQ, per germline (reference sequence). Trimming at V came to 1 base and at J to 3 bases, leaving 7 bases not matched to a gene. The CDR3 sequence is 16 residues long. CDR3 residues: CASSLGRGTGSYEQYF. The CDR3 region has the DNA TGTGCCAGCAGCTTAGGTCGGGGGACAGGGAGCTACGAGCAGTACTTC.

The chain combines TRBV7-9 with TRBJ1-4; 9 bases map to TRBD1. The CDR3 length is 15 residues. CDR1 is SEHNR and CDR2 is FQNEAQ in the germline V gene (reference sequence). J lost 7 bases, V lost 5 bases, and 8 bases had no gene match. In nucleotides, the CDR3 is TGTGCCAGCAGCCCACGGGACAGGGCGGTTGAAAAACTGTTTTTT. It encodes CASSPRDRAVEKLFF.

This clonotype was counted once. The chain uses TRBV28 and TRBJ2-5; D remains ambiguous. The germline CDR1 and CDR2 sequences are MDHEN and SYDVKM. The CDR3 covers 12 residues. Trimming pared 7 bases from V and 1 base from J, leaving 7 bases between. Here the CDR3 DNA reads TGTGCCAGCACGGATCCCCAAGAGACCCAGTACTTC. Protein: CASTDPQETQYF.

The rearrangement uses TRBV19 and TRBJ2-1, with 7 bases that match TRBD2. The CDR3 runs 16 residues. The trim removed 3 bases at V and 5 bases at J, leaving 10 bases unmatched. CDR1 LNHDA and CDR2 SQIVND come from the germline V gene (reference sequence). The CDR3 DNA reads as TGTGCCAGTAGTATCTTGGCGGGAGCTGGCCACAATGAGCAGTTCTTC. Protein sequence: CASSILAGAGHNEQFF. The complete variable domain, with remaining parts taken from reference TRBV19 and TRBJ2-1, reads DGGITQSPKYLFRKEGQNVTLSCEQNLNHDAMYWYRQDPGQGLRLIYYSQIVNDFQKGDIAEGYSVSREKKESFPLTVTSAQKNPTAFYLCASSILAGAGHNEQFFGPGTRLTVL.

The rearrangement links TRBV20-1 to TRBJ1-6; TRBD1 matches 7 bases. The length of the CDR3 is 16 residues. CDR1 is DFQATT, CDR2 SNEGSKA, per germline (reference sequence). The trim removed 0 bases at V and 10 bases at J, leaving 12 bases unmatched. The CDR3 spells CSARENRGSLGSPLHF. As DNA, the CDR3 is TGCAGTGCTAGAGAAAACAGGGGCTCGTTGGGGTCACCCCTCCACTTT.

This chain joins TRBV7-3 and TRBJ1-1; D is unclear. There are 13 residues in the CDR3. Germline CDR1 is SGHTA and CDR2 is FQGTGA. V shed 8 bases and J shed 4 bases, with 14 bases lying between them. CDR3 protein: CASRAGSGTEAFF. DNA of the CDR3: TGTGCCAGCCGGGCGGGCTCGGGCACTGAAGCTTTCTTT.

This clonotype was observed a few times. One junction end does not reproduce the germline sequence, and a read error may be involved. V gene TRBV5-4 combines with J gene TRBJ2-3; D possibly corresponds to TRBD2 (6 bases). Germline-derived CDR1 and CDR2 are SGHNT and YYREEE (reference sequence). The CDR3 is 15 amino acids. CDR3 coding DNA: TGTGCCAGCAGCCTTGGGGAAACTAGCACAGATACGCGGTATTTT. Encoded protein: CASSLGETSTDTRYF.

This sequence joins TRBV11-2 and TRBJ2-2; the match to TRBD2 covers 10 bases. Trimming cost V 5 bases and J 7 bases; bases outside gene matches: 13. CDR1 is SGHAT and CDR2 is FQNNGV in the germline V gene. The CDR3 has 17 residues. The CDR3 region has the DNA TGTGCCAGCAGCGCGGGGGGTAGCGGGAGGACCTACGGGGAGCTGTTTTTT. Translated, it gives CASSAGGSGRTYGELFF.

This clonotype was seen more than once but under ten times. CDR3 sequence reads: CATSDLNNQPQHF. CDR3 sequence (DNA): TGTGCCACCAGTGATTTAAACAATCAGCCCCAGCATTTT. The chain recombines TRBV24-1 with TRBJ1-5; D uncertain. From germline, CDR1 is KGHDR and CDR2 SFDVKD. This CDR3 spans 13 amino acids. Trimming took off 1 base at V and 3 bases at J, with 3 bases between the two ends.

The V gene is TRBV5-5, the J gene TRBJ1-1; 7 positions match TRBD1. The CDR3 spans 14 residues. The ends lost 3 bases at V and 5 bases at J; junction bases unmatched: 7. Germline V gene lookup returns CDR1 SGHKS and CDR2 YYEKEE (reference sequence). Written as DNA, the CDR3 is TGTGCCAGCAGCTGGGCACAGGGGCGGACTGAAGCTTTCTTT. This gives the protein CASSWAQGRTEAFF.

The chain combines TRBV7-8 with TRBJ2-1, with 7 bases fitting TRBD2. The V and J ends lost 3 bases and 0 bases, in that order; junction bases with no gene match: 11. The CDR3 length is 18 residues. Germline CDR1 is SGHVS and CDR2 is FQNEAQ. Written as DNA, the CDR3 is TGTGCCAGCAGCTTGAGCGTGGCTAGCGGTAGCTCCTACAATGAGCAGTTCTTC. This sequence encodes CASSLSVASGSSYNEQFF. The full variable domain, its missing parts supplied by reference TRBV7-8 and TRBJ2-1, is GAGVSQSPRYKVAKRGQDVALRCDPISGHVSLFWYQQALGQGPEFLTYFQNEAQLDKSGLPSDRFFAERPEGSVSTLKIQRTQQEDSAVYLCASSLSVASGSSYNEQFFGPGTRLTVL.

The chain couples TRBV7-2 to TRBJ2-1; D may be TRBD2 (6 bases). The CDR3 consists of 15 residues. With 0 bases removed from V and 5 bases from J, the gap between germline ends came to 11 bases. CDR1 and CDR2 from the germline V gene are SGHTA and FQGNSA. The CDR3 loop reads CASSLAEGLNNEQFF. Written as DNA, the CDR3 is TGTGCCAGCAGCTTAGCGGAGGGTCTTAACAATGAGCAGTTCTTC.

This clonotype was picked up a small number of times. The chain joins TRBV12-3 or TRBV12-4 to TRBJ2-7; weak D call: TRBD2 (6 bases). The CDR3 is 14 residues long. Trimming took 3 bases from V and 2 from J, leaving 11 bases between them. CDR3 nucleotide sequence: TGTGCCAGCAGTTTGGGGAGGATCGCCTACGAGCAGTACTTC. Translated, it gives CASSLGRIAYEQYF.

The rearrangement links TRBV5-5 to TRBJ2-7, with TRBD2 matching over 8 bases. CDR3 length: 16 amino acids. From germline, CDR1 is SGHKS and CDR2 YYEKEE (reference sequence). Unmatched junction bases numbered 12, after V lost 4 bases and J lost 3 bases. The CDR3 sequence is CASSEGGRGGIYEQYF. The CDR3 coding sequence is TGTGCCAGCAGCGAGGGGGGCCGCGGGGGGATCTACGAGCAGTACTTC.

The sample holds one count of this clonotype. The chain joins TRBV21-1 to TRBJ2-7; the DNA was not compared with TRBD1, the D call given in the table. The DNA end is a closer match to TRBJ2-5, so the J assignment may be wrong. TRBV21-1 is an annotated pseudogene. CDR3 size: 13 residues. CDR3 loop: CATILDIVETQYF. The CDR3 DNA is TGTGCCACAATACTGGACATTGTTGAGACCCAGTACTTC.

This rearrangement joins TRBV29-1 to TRBJ2-3; tentative D call: TRBD2 (5 bases). CDR1 and CDR2 (germline): SQVTM, ANQGSEA. The V end was cut by 7 bases, the J end by 0 bases, with 20 bases between. This CDR3 spans 16 amino acids. This chain's CDR3 is CSASPRTVTSTDTQYF. The CDR3 DNA reads TGCAGCGCCTCCCCCAGGACTGTAACTAGCACAGATACGCAGTATTTT.

The chain carries TRBV12-3 or TRBV12-4 and TRBJ2-7; TRBD2 agrees at 7 bases. TRBJ2-4 matches the DNA end more closely, so the J call is doubtful. The CDR3 spans 17 residues. The CDR3 is CASSDRKGGFSVDIQYF. CDR3 nucleotides: TGTGCCAGCAGCGATAGGAAGGGAGGGTTTTCCGTAGACATTCAGTACTTC.

This clonotype was counted only a few times. V gene TRBV5-1 combines with J gene TRBJ2-1; 13 positions agree with TRBD2. Trimming removed 0 bases from V and 8 bases from J; junction bases left unmatched: 8. The germline V gene has CDR1 SGHRS and CDR2 YFSETQ. The CDR3 has 17 residues. The CDR3 here is CASSLGWTSGSRDEQFF. In DNA form, the CDR3 reads TGCGCCAGCAGCTTGGGTTGGACTAGCGGGAGCCGCGATGAGCAGTTCTTC. The entire variable domain, with the rest obtained from reference TRBV5-1 and TRBJ2-1, is as follows: KAGVTQTPRYLIKTRGQQVTLSCSPISGHRSVSWYQQTPGQGLQFLFEYFSETQRNKGNFPGRFSGRQFSNSRSEMNVSTLELGDSALYLCASSLGWTSGSRDEQFFGPGTRLTVL.

This clonotype was counted only a few times. The chain couples TRBV13 to TRBJ1-2; TRBD1 is a possible D gene (5 bases). This CDR3 spans 14 amino acids. V was pared by 5 bases and J by 9 bases, with 19 bases between. CDR1 and CDR2 from the germline V gene are PRHDT and FYEKMQ (reference sequence). The CDR3 sequence: CASSPRDPGLSYTF. The CDR3 region has the DNA TGTGCCAGCAGCCCCCGGGACCCTGGGCTAAGCTACACCTTC. Based on the CDR3 plus reference TRBV13 and TRBJ1-2, the full variable domain is AAGVIQSPRHLIKEKRETATLKCYPIPRHDTVYWYQQGPGQDPQFLISFYEKMQSDKGSIPDRFSAQQFSDYHSELNMSSLELGDSALYFCASSPRDPGLSYTFGSGTRLTVV.

The CDR3 DNA is TGCGCCAGCACTAGCGGGGGGCCCTTCTACAATGAGCAGTTCTTC. Protein sequence: CASTSGGPFYNEQFF. The chain links TRBV10-2 to TRBJ2-1, with TRBD2 matching over 11 bases. V gave up 7 bases and J gave up 3 bases; unmatched junction bases: 5. Per germline, CDR1 WSHSY and CDR2 SAAADI. The CDR3 is 15 amino acids.

This clonotype appeared once. V gene TRBV25-1 combines with J gene TRBJ2-4, with D perhaps TRBD1 (6 bases). The J call may be in error: the DNA end matches TRBJ2-7 better. There are 12 residues in the CDR3. Germline CDR1 MGHDK, CDR2 SYGVNS. In DNA form, the CDR3 reads TGTGCCAGCCCCGGGACATTAGGCGAGCAGTACTTC. It is translated as CASPGTLGEQYF.

J is TRBJ2-5 and V is TRBV3-1, with D maybe TRBD2 (6 bases). The CDR3 runs 14 residues. Trimming left V 0 bases short and J 11 bases short, with 16 bases between. Germline CDR1 LGHDT, CDR2 YNNKEL (reference sequence). The CDR3 here is CASSQDLGRREQYF. CDR3 DNA sequence: TGTGCCAGCAGCCAAGATCTAGGGCGTCGGGAGCAGTACTTC.

This clonotype was seen a few times. V is TRBV29-1 and J is TRBJ1-4; possible D gene TRBD1, 6 bases. This CDR3 is 14 amino acids long. Germline assignment: CDR1 SQVTM and CDR2 ANQGSEA. Trimming took off 4 bases at V and 4 bases at J, with 13 bases between the two ends. The CDR3, as DNA: TGCAGCGTTGGCGGGGGGCAGGGTAATGAAAAACTGTTTTTT. The encoded protein is CSVGGGQGNEKLFF.

The rearrangement links TRBV12-3 or TRBV12-4 to TRBJ2-7, with D tentatively TRBD2 (6 bases). The V and J ends lost 3 bases and 1 base respectively, with 10 bases between them. The CDR3 totals 14 residues. The CDR3 loop is CASSLGEESYEQYF. The CDR3 DNA follows: TGTGCCAGCAGTTTGGGGGAGGAGTCCTACGAGCAGTACTTC.

V usage is TRBV7-2 and J usage is TRBJ2-4; D gene ambiguous. V gave up 1 base and J gave up 8 bases, with 18 bases separating them. The CDR3 totals 16 residues. In germline, CDR1 is SGHTA, CDR2 FQGNSA. The CDR3 DNA reads TGTGCCAGCAGCTTAGAGGCCCAGGATTGGCGGTACATTCAGTACTTC. Protein sequence: CASSLEAQDWRYIQYF.